These 8 T cell receptor beta chains came from one sample sequenced in a study of T cells in narcolepsy. TCRdb keeps only in-frame clones here, not all; method: immunoSEQ multiplex PCR. Of 20,000 to 25,000 clones listed, approximately 85% are singletons. The sequencing input was memory (CD45RA-) CD4+ T cells from blood. These receptors were collected from a human donor in good health.

The gene calls are TRBV7-9 and TRBJ2-5; TRBD2 aligns across 9 bases. Trimming removed 2 bases from V and 4 bases from J; junction bases left unmatched: 8. CDR3 length equals 16 residues. Germline values: CDR1 SEHNR, CDR2 FQNEAQ (reference sequence). CDR3 sequence (DNA): TGTGCCAGCAGCTTACCTAGCGGGATGGGGAGAGAGACCCAGTACTTC. Protein: CASSLPSGMGRETQYF.

V and J are TRBV28 and TRBJ1-4, with D possibly TRBD1 on 5 matching bases. Germline CDR1 MDHEN, CDR2 SYDVKM. CDR3 length equals 14 residues. Trimming shortened V by 3 bases and J by 0 bases, and 5 bases separated the two germline ends. CDR3: CASSFRATNEKLFF. The CDR3 nucleotides are TGTGCCAGCAGTTTCAGGGCAACTAATGAAAAACTGTTTTTT.

This clone is a singleton in its sample. This chain links TRBV5-4 with TRBJ2-1, with 10 bases fitting TRBD2. Trimming cost V 3 bases and J 7 bases; bases outside gene matches: 7. Germline CDR1 is SGHNT and CDR2 is YYREEE (reference sequence). CDR3 size: 15 residues. The CDR3 DNA reads TGTGCCAGCAGCTCAGGACTAGCGGTAAAGAATGAGCAGTTCTTC. Translating it yields CASSSGLAVKNEQFF.

There are a few counts of this clone. The chain uses TRBV6-1 and TRBJ1-2; D is uncertain. Trimming stripped 6 bases from V and 5 bases from J, with 13 bases between. Germline V CDR1 and CDR2: MNHNS, SASEGT. The length of the CDR3 is 13 residues. CDR3 in DNA: TGTGCCAGCAGGGTCCAAGGAGGGTATGGCTACACCTTC. It yields the protein CASRVQGGYGYTF.

This clone was seen only a few times. The V gene is TRBV6-1, the J gene TRBJ1-5; 11 nucleotides match TRBD1. The CDR3 is 14 residues long. Germline lookup yields CDR1 MNHNS and CDR2 SASEGT. The V segment lost 7 bases and the J segment 6 bases; nucleotides outside the gene matches: 5. The CDR3 coding sequence is TGTGCCAGCACCGGGACAGGGGGGCGTCAGCCCCAGCATTTT. It codes for CASTGTGGRQPQHF.

This clone appeared once. The chain employs TRBV29-1 and TRBJ1-2; no clear D. Germline values: CDR1 SQVTM, CDR2 ANQGSEA. V dropped 6 bases and J dropped 6 bases, with 11 bases sitting between them. CDR3 length equals 11 residues. The CDR3 is CSVWNVDGYTF. CDR3 bases: TGCAGCGTCTGGAACGTGGATGGCTACACCTTC.

The chain has TRBV30 and TRBJ1-1; D gene unclear. Trimming cost V 0 bases and J 2 bases, with 10 bases left between them. There are 14 residues in the CDR3. Germline V gives CDR1 GTSNPN, CDR2 SVGIG (reference sequence). CDR3 in amino acids: CAWSVGRLNTEAFF. The CDR3 DNA follows: TGTGCCTGGAGTGTTGGCCGTTTAAACACTGAAGCTTTCTTT.

The chain recombines TRBV25-1 with TRBJ1-4; 7 positions agree with TRBD1. The ends lost 5 bases at V and 6 bases at J; junction bases unmatched: 9. The CDR3 runs to 15 residues. The germline CDR1 and CDR2 sequences are MGHDK and SYGVNS. The CDR3 sequence: CASSPRDSSHEKLFF. CDR3 coding DNA: TGTGCCAGCAGTCCTCGGGACAGCTCTCATGAAAAACTGTTTTTT.